The 4 T cell receptor beta chains in this list originate from one sample, sequenced in a study of shared clonotypes between healthy human individuals. This table comes from immunoSEQ multiplex PCR, and its TCRdb copy is limited to in-frame clones, with some not included. Of around 940,000 clones in the sample, 70% to 85% were seen once. The sample consisted of memory CD4+ T cells sorted from blood. Subset denoted: CD45RA-negative fraction. These receptors all come from a man in his late teens or twenties in good health.

The chain is built from TRBV6-5 and TRBJ1-6, with 8 bases identical to TRBD1. The CDR3 totals 13 residues. From germline, CDR1 is MNHEY and CDR2 SVGAGI. V shed 6 bases, J shed 8 bases, and the junction held 3 bases outside the gene matches. CDR3 region: CASRDRVDSPLHF. CDR3 in DNA: TGTGCCAGCAGGGACAGGGTAGATTCACCCCTCCACTTT.

V and J are TRBV6-5 and TRBJ1-6, with a weak D call TRBD1 (5 bases). The germline V and J ends were trimmed by 6 bases and 7 bases, with 13 bases remaining between them. The CDR3 totals 14 residues. CDR1 MNHEY and CDR2 SVGAGI come from the germline V gene. The CDR3 is CASRQGRGNSPLHF. Written as DNA, the CDR3 is TGTGCCAGCAGGCAGGGACGGGGGAATTCACCCCTCCACTTT.

Here the CDR3 DNA reads TGTGCCAGCAGCAAGACAGGGGCTACTTATAATTCACCCCTCCACTTT. Its protein product is CASSKTGATYNSPLHF. The chain joins TRBV5-6 to TRBJ1-6; 8 bases line up with TRBD1. The ends lost 4 bases at V and 4 bases at J; junction bases unmatched: 7. CDR3 length: 16 residues. Germline-derived CDR1 and CDR2 are SGHDT and YYEEEE.

The chain combines TRBV5-8 with TRBJ2-3, with no clear D. CDR1 and CDR2 from the germline V gene are SGHTS and YDEGEE. V lost 6 bases and J 12 bases, leaving 8 bases between the germline ends. The CDR3 runs to 9 residues. The DNA of the CDR3 is TGTGCCAGCACCCGGACCCAGTATTTT. Amino acids: CASTRTQYF.